These 12 T cell receptor beta chains were sequenced from one sample in a study of blood T cell repertoires in COVID-19. Repertoires were generated with immunoSEQ multiplex PCR, while TCRdb's copy carries only in-frame clones and drops some. The sample yields more than 110,000 clones, more than 80% seen once. Sample: PBMCs or T cells enriched from blood (not recorded which). The source is a woman under 30 who had been exposed to COVID-19.

The rearrangement links TRBV12-3 or TRBV12-4 to TRBJ1-2; 7 nucleotides match TRBD1. The CDR3 runs 12 residues. Unmatched junction bases numbered 5, after V lost 6 bases and J lost 7 bases. The CDR3 bases are TGTGCCAGCAGCCGACAGGGCCGTGGCTACACCTTC. Its protein product is CASSRQGRGYTF.

DNA of the CDR3: TGTGCCAGCAGTTTAACGGGTCAGCCCCAGCATTTT. Translating gives CASSLTGQPQHF. This chain links TRBV28 with TRBJ1-5; no reliable D call. CDR3 length: 12 residues. Germline V gene sequence: CDR1 MDHEN, CDR2 SYDVKM. V lost 2 bases, J lost 6 bases, and 5 bases lay in between.

This clone was found many times. The chain employs TRBV12-1 and TRBJ2-7; no DNA check was done on the table's D call, TRBD2. TRBV12-1 is described as a pseudogene. The CDR3 length is 20 residues. The CDR3 region is CASSFETGTSGGVGRYEQYF. The DNA of the CDR3 is TGTGCCAGCAGCTTTGAGACCGGGACTAGCGGGGGAGTGGGAAGGTACGAGCAGTACTTC.

The V and J genes are TRBV29-1 and TRBJ2-7; 11 bases align to TRBD2. Germline lookup yields CDR1 SQVTM and CDR2 ANQGSEA. V lost 4 bases, J lost 5 bases, and 7 bases stayed unmatched. CDR3 length: 14 amino acids. The CDR3 DNA reads as TGCAGCGTTGTAAGACTAGCGGGAAGGAACGAGCAGTACTTC. It codes for CSVVRLAGRNEQYF.

The V and J genes are TRBV19 and TRBJ1-4; D uncertain. In germline, CDR1 is LNHDA, CDR2 SQIVND (reference sequence). V lost 3 bases and J 7 bases, leaving 12 bases between the germline ends. The CDR3 has 14 residues. The CDR3, as DNA: TGTGCCAGTAGTATTTTGCCGGGAAGTGAAAAACTGTTTTTT. This gives the protein CASSILPGSEKLFF.

The rearrangement links TRBV9 to TRBJ2-1, with TRBD2 matching over 8 bases. Germline loops: CDR1 SGDLS, CDR2 YYNGEE. The CDR3 has 12 amino acids. The trim removed 1 base at V and 13 bases at J, leaving 4 bases unmatched. The CDR3, as DNA: TGTGCCAGCAGCGTAAGCGGGGGCTCCCAGTTCTTC. Translated: CASSVSGGSQFF.

The chain joins TRBV5-5 to TRBJ1-5; 10 bases are shared with TRBD1. Germline trimming cut 4 bases from V and 0 bases from J; bases unmatched to any gene: 10. This CDR3 spans 18 amino acids. Germline assignment: CDR1 SGHKS and CDR2 YYEKEE (reference sequence). Here the CDR3 DNA reads TGTGCCAGCAGCCCCGCCCGGGACAGGGGTTATAGCAATCAGCCCCAGCATTTT. Translated: CASSPARDRGYSNQPQHF.

J is TRBJ2-5 and V is TRBV7-2; tentative D call: TRBD2 (5 bases). The germline V gene has CDR1 SGHTA and CDR2 FQGNSA. The CDR3 runs to 13 residues. V shed 2 bases and J shed 5 bases, with 9 bases lying between them. The CDR3: CASSLSSGETQYF. For the CDR3, the DNA is TGTGCCAGCAGCTTATCCTCGGGGGAGACCCAGTACTTC.

The chain has TRBV25-1 and TRBJ2-5; 9 positions match TRBD1. Losses at the gene ends were 5 bases for V and 3 bases for J; bases not matched to a gene: 7. Germline assignment: CDR1 MGHDK and CDR2 SYGVNS. This CDR3 comprises 15 residues. CDR3: CASSIAGTGKETQYF. The CDR3 region has the DNA TGTGCCAGCAGTATAGCCGGGACAGGGAAAGAGACCCAGTACTTC.

The chain carries TRBV28 and TRBJ1-6; D may be TRBD1 (6 bases). Germline V gives CDR1 MDHEN, CDR2 SYDVKM. The CDR3 is 14 residues long. Trimming took off 8 bases at V and 10 bases at J, with 18 bases between the two ends. The CDR3 region is CASRRPDRQSPLHF. CDR3 DNA sequence: TGTGCCAGCCGCCGTCCCGACAGGCAATCACCCCTCCACTTT.

This clone was counted between two and nine times. The CDR3 bases are TGTGCCAGCAGTGATCCGGGACTTATGAGCTCCTACGAGCAGTACTTC. As protein: CASSDPGLMSSYEQYF. V and J are TRBV2 and TRBJ2-7; TRBD2 might be the D (6 bases). Germline V gene sequence: CDR1 SNHLY, CDR2 FYNNEI. There are 16 residues in the CDR3. With 3 bases removed from V and 0 bases from J, the gap between germline ends came to 15 bases. The full variable domain, rest sourced from reference TRBV2 and TRBJ2-7, is EPEVTQTPSHQVTQMGQEVILRCVPISNHLYFYWYRQILGQKVEFLVSFYNNEISEKSEIFDDQFSVERPDGSNFTLKIRSTKLEDSAMYFCASSDPGLMSSYEQYFGPGTRLTVT.

This chain connects TRBV27 to TRBJ1-1; D gene unclear. This CDR3 has 13 amino acids. The germline V and J ends were trimmed by 6 bases and 4 bases, with 12 bases remaining between them. Germline values: CDR1 MNHEY, CDR2 SMNVEV (reference sequence). This chain's CDR3 is CASSSARVTEAFF. The CDR3 bases are TGTGCCAGCAGCTCGGCGAGGGTCACTGAAGCTTTCTTT.